A single sample is the source of the 29 T cell receptor beta chains below, sequenced in a study of cytomegalovirus exposure and HLA in healthy donors. The PCR contained 60 Vbeta and 13 Jbeta primers. Here immunoSEQ multiplex PCR was the method, and the copy in TCRdb shows in-frame clones only, minus some. In the table there are over 130,000 clones, roughly 72% of which are singletons. Sequenced material: PBMCs. Source of these receptors: a man aged 35 to 55 in good health and CMV-seronegative.

This rearrangement joins TRBV2 to TRBJ2-1; TRBD2 agrees at 13 bases. Germline V CDR1 and CDR2: SNHLY, FYNNEI. CDR3 size: 15 residues. With 5 bases clipped from V and 5 bases from J, the junction kept 3 bases outside the gene matches. The CDR3 coding sequence is TGTGCCAGCAGTCGGACTAGCGGGAGTCACAATGAGCAGTTCTTC. Translating gives CASSRTSGSHNEQFF.

The rearrangement links TRBV12-5 to TRBJ2-1; 13 positions match TRBD2. The junction had 5 bases not matched to a gene; V was cut back by 5 bases and J by 1 base. Germline loops: CDR1 LGHNT, CDR2 FRNRAP. CDR3 length equals 17 residues. The chain's CDR3 is CASGTGTSGVSYNEQFF. The CDR3 region has the DNA TGTGCTAGTGGTACGGGGACTAGCGGGGTTTCCTACAATGAGCAGTTCTTC. Based on the CDR3 plus reference TRBV12-5 and TRBJ2-1, the full variable domain is DARVTQTPRHKVTEMGQEVTMRCQPILGHNTVFWYRQTMMQGLELLAYFRNRAPLDDSGMPKDRFSAEMPDATLATLKIQPSEPRDSAVYFCASGTGTSGVSYNEQFFGPGTRLTVL.

The V gene is TRBV7-9, the J gene TRBJ1-1, with D perhaps matching TRBD1 (6 bases). This CDR3 region has 15 residues. V lost 3 bases, J lost 2 bases, and 13 bases lay in between. CDR1 is SEHNR and CDR2 is FQNEAQ in the germline V gene (reference sequence). CDR3 nucleotides: TGTGCCAGCAGCTTCTCACAGGGTCACAACACTGAAGCTTTCTTT. Translation gives CASSFSQGHNTEAFF.

In this sample, this clone turned up a few times. V gene TRBV29-1 combines with J gene TRBJ2-7, with 11 bases fitting TRBD2. The germline CDR1 and CDR2 sequences are SQVTM and ANQGSEA. The CDR3 contains 12 residues. V dropped 8 bases and J dropped 7; count of bases not matched to a gene: 7. The CDR3 protein is CSLLAGAGEQYF. In nucleotides, the CDR3 is TGCAGCTTACTAGCGGGAGCGGGTGAGCAGTACTTC.

The J gene is TRBJ2-5, the V gene TRBV7-7, with 7 bases matching TRBD2. The CDR3 runs 17 residues. With 2 bases clipped from V and 2 bases from J, the junction kept 11 bases outside the gene matches. Germline-derived CDR1 and CDR2 are SSHAT and FNYEAQ (reference sequence). The CDR3 region has the DNA TGTGCCAGCAGCTTATCACCCGGGGGGTCAGAGCAAGAGACCCAGTACTTC. This encodes CASSLSPGGSEQETQYF.

V and J are TRBV7-3 and TRBJ2-6, with D possibly being TRBD1 (6 bases). The germline V and J ends were trimmed by 3 bases and 2 bases, with 17 bases remaining between them. This CDR3 is 18 amino acids long. The V gene's germline CDR1 is SGHTA and CDR2 FQGTGA. This CDR3 is CASSFSPNTGTGANVLTF. CDR3 bases: TGTGCCAGCAGCTTCAGCCCCAATACAGGGACTGGGGCCAACGTCCTGACTTTC.

This sequence joins TRBV18 and TRBJ2-1; 13 bases align to TRBD2. The CDR3 extends over 19 amino acids. CDR1 and CDR2 from the germline V gene are KGHSH and LQKENI. With V trimmed by 8 bases and J by 1 base, 14 bases remained unmatched. This chain's CDR3 is CASPREALAGGGSYNEQFF. The CDR3 DNA sequence: TGTGCCAGCCCAAGGGAGGCACTAGCGGGAGGGGGGTCCTACAATGAGCAGTTCTTC.

The CDR3 DNA reads as TGTGCCAGCAGCTTGGACAGTAACACCGGGGAGCTGTTTTTT. Its protein is CASSLDSNTGELFF. This chain connects TRBV7-9 to TRBJ2-2; perhaps TRBD1 as D (6 bases). Germline V lookup: CDR1 SEHNR, CDR2 FQNEAQ (reference sequence). The CDR3 covers 14 residues. V was trimmed by 3 bases and J by 2 bases, leaving 7 bases between them.

The V gene is TRBV27, the J gene TRBJ2-3, with D hard to call. V was pared by 6 bases and J by 4 bases, with 20 bases between. The germline V gene encodes CDR1 MNHEY and CDR2 SMNVEV (reference sequence). The CDR3 covers 16 residues. The chain's CDR3 is CASSLRGTSRADTQYF. CDR3 nucleotides: TGTGCCAGCAGCCTCCGCGGAACCAGTCGGGCAGATACGCAGTATTTT.

The gene calls are TRBV4-3 and TRBJ1-4; D might be TRBD1 (5 bases). The V and J ends lost 0 bases and 4 bases respectively, with 12 bases between them. CDR3 size: 16 residues. CDR1 and CDR2 (germline): LGHNA, YSLEER. The CDR3 spells CASSQDWGFFNEKLFF. As DNA, the CDR3 is TGCGCCAGCAGCCAAGATTGGGGCTTCTTTAATGAAAAACTGTTTTTT.

The chain employs TRBV10-1 and TRBJ1-6; 7 bases agree with TRBD1. The germline gives CDR1 WNHNN, CDR2 SYGVQD (reference sequence). After removal of 6 bases from V and 8 bases from J, the junction contained 7 bases not matched to a gene. The CDR3 runs to 14 residues. The chain's CDR3 is CASSAGQVDSPLHF. The CDR3, as DNA: TGCGCCAGCAGCGCCGGACAGGTTGATTCACCCCTCCACTTT.

The chain is built from TRBV15 and TRBJ2-7; 10 nucleotides match TRBD2. The CDR3 extends over 18 amino acids. In germline, CDR1 is LNHNV, CDR2 YYDKDF (reference sequence). V shed 0 bases, J shed 2 bases, and the junction held 10 bases outside the gene matches. The CDR3 DNA sequence: TGTGCCACCAGCAGAGACGACGAACTAGCGGGGACTACCTACGAGCAGTACTTC. It is translated as CATSRDDELAGTTYEQYF.

This sequence joins TRBV5-5 and TRBJ2-7; D gene unclear. The ends were cut back, 1 base at V and 1 base at J, with 6 bases in the middle. The germline CDR1 and CDR2 sequences are SGHKS and YYEKEE (reference sequence). The CDR3 is 13 amino acids. This CDR3 reads CASSLSRSYEQYF. The CDR3 DNA reads as TGTGCCAGCAGCTTGTCCAGGTCCTACGAGCAGTACTTC. The whole variable domain, remainder taken from reference TRBV5-5 and TRBJ2-7, is DAGVTQSPTHLIKTRGQQVTLRCSPISGHKSVSWYQQVLGQGPQFIFQYYEKEERGRGNFPDRFSARQFPNYSSELNVNALLLGDSALYLCASSLSRSYEQYFGPGTRLTVT.

This clone appeared once. The chain has TRBV27 and TRBJ1-6; a possible D gene is TRBD1 (6 bases). The CDR3 runs 18 residues. CDR1 is MNHEY and CDR2 is SMNVEV in the germline V gene (reference sequence). V was pared by 5 bases and J by 6 bases, with 23 bases between. The CDR3 DNA is TGTGCCAGCAGTCCCCTCTGGGTGGGGGCAAAGGTTAATTCACCCCTCCACTTT. Its translation is CASSPLWVGAKVNSPLHF.

The rearrangement links TRBV28 to TRBJ1-2; D perhaps matches TRBD1 (6 bases). The V gene lost 6 bases and the J gene lost 0 bases, with 14 bases spanning the gap. CDR3 size: 15 residues. Germline assignment: CDR1 MDHEN and CDR2 SYDVKM. The CDR3 region is CASSSDSASNYGYTF. CDR3 nucleotides: TGTGCCAGCAGCTCGGACAGCGCCTCTAACTATGGCTACACCTTC.

The rearrangement links TRBV4-1 to TRBJ2-7; maybe TRBD2 (6 bases). The CDR3 has 15 residues. CDR1 is MGHRA, CDR2 YSYEKL, per germline. V lost 1 base and J 3 bases, leaving 13 bases between the germline ends. The CDR3 here is CASSQVTSSIYEQYF. The CDR3 DNA sequence: TGCGCCAGCAGCCAAGTAACTAGCAGTATCTACGAGCAGTACTTC.

This sequence joins TRBV28 and TRBJ2-3; TRBD1 aligns across 7 bases. CDR1 is MDHEN and CDR2 is SYDVKM in the germline V gene. With V trimmed by 3 bases and J by 3 bases, 9 bases remained unmatched. This CDR3 region has 16 residues. CDR3 region: CASSFSWGQRTDTQYF. Here the CDR3 DNA reads TGTGCCAGCAGTTTTTCCTGGGGACAGAGGACAGATACGCAGTATTTT.

This chain uses TRBV30 with TRBJ1-1; D is perhaps TRBD1 (6 bases). Per the germline V gene, CDR1 is GTSNPN and CDR2 is SVGIG (reference sequence). The CDR3 runs 12 residues. The CDR3 bases are TGTGCATTAACTCCAACAGGGCTCGGGGCTTTCTTT. Residues: CALTPTGLGAFF. The variable domain in full, with the rest retrieved from reference TRBV30 and TRBJ1-1, is SQTIHQWPATLVQPVGSPLSLECTVEGTSNPNLYWYRQAAGRGLQLLFYSVGIGQISSEVPQNLSASRPQDRQFILSSKKLLLSDSGFYLCALTPTGLGAFFGQGTRLTVV.

V gene TRBV6-5 combines with J gene TRBJ2-1, with 8 bases identical to TRBD2. The ends lost 7 bases at V and 7 bases at J; junction bases unmatched: 6. This CDR3 contains 13 residues. In germline, CDR1 is MNHEY, CDR2 SVGAGI. CDR3 sequence: CASKTAGVNEQFF. The DNA for the CDR3 is TGTGCCAGCAAGACAGCGGGAGTAAATGAGCAGTTCTTC.

This chain joins TRBV7-6 and TRBJ2-2; 7 bases are shared with TRBD1. Germline assignment: CDR1 SGHVS and CDR2 FNYEAQ. V shed 4 bases, J shed 1 base, and the junction held 6 bases outside the gene matches. The CDR3 extends over 16 amino acids. The DNA of the CDR3 is TGTGCCAGCAGCTCAGGACAGGTTTTGAACACCGGGGAGCTGTTTTTT. Translated, it gives CASSSGQVLNTGELFF.

This clone has just one count. The rearrangement links TRBV14 to TRBJ2-4; 8 positions match TRBD1. The CDR3 covers 22 residues. Germline trimming cut 0 bases from V and 2 bases from J; bases unmatched to any gene: 21. Germline values: CDR1 SGHDN, CDR2 FVKESK. The DNA for the CDR3 is TGTGCCAGCAGCCAAGATTCGGCCCAGGGGGCGATTGGGGATTTTTCCAAAAACATTCAGTACTTC. Translation: CASSQDSAQGAIGDFSKNIQYF. Full variable domain (outside the CDR3, taken from reference TRBV14 and TRBJ2-4): EAGVTQFPSHSVIEKGQTVTLRCDPISGHDNLYWYRRVMGKEIKFLLHFVKESKQDESGMPNNRFLAERTGGTYSTLKVQPAELEDSGVYFCASSQDSAQGAIGDFSKNIQYFGAGTRLSVL.

The CDR3 DNA reads as TGTGCCAGCAGTTTTAGAACCCTCCGGACAGGGGATTACGAGCAGTACTTC. This codes for CASSFRTLRTGDYEQYF. This chain uses TRBV28 with TRBJ2-5; 9 bases align to TRBD1. TRBJ2-7 explains the end of the DNA better; the J call may be wrong. This CDR3 spans 17 amino acids. Germline-derived CDR1 and CDR2 are MDHEN and SYDVKM.

This chain joins TRBV27 and TRBJ2-3; 12 bases align to TRBD2. The trim removed 5 bases at V and 4 bases at J, leaving 13 bases unmatched. The CDR3 covers 18 residues. Germline CDR1 reads MNHEY; CDR2 reads SMNVEV (reference sequence). CDR3 sequence (DNA): TGTGCCAGCAGTCCAAGACAACTAGCGGGAGGTTCCGCAGATACGCAGTATTTT. It is translated as CASSPRQLAGGSADTQYF.

This chain links TRBV6-6 with TRBJ2-5; the match to TRBD1 covers 7 bases. Trimming took 6 bases from V and 4 from J; bases not matched to a gene: 11. This CDR3 comprises 15 residues. Germline CDR1 is MNHNY and CDR2 is SVGAGI (reference sequence). The CDR3 loop is CASSPDRVRGETQYF. The CDR3 nucleotides are TGTGCCAGCAGCCCCGACAGGGTCCGAGGAGAGACCCAGTACTTC.

The chain joins TRBV7-8 to TRBJ2-2, with D possibly being TRBD1 (8 bases). Germline assignment: CDR1 SGHVS and CDR2 FQNEAQ. Trimming removed 6 bases from V and 1 base from J, with 27 bases in between. This CDR3 contains 20 residues. This CDR3 reads CASRSAGGGAGGQNTGELFF. In DNA form, the CDR3 reads TGTGCCAGCAGGTCCGCTGGTGGGGGGGCAGGGGGCCAGAACACCGGGGAGCTGTTTTTT.

This chain connects TRBV18 to TRBJ1-2; D is unclear. The germline gives CDR1 KGHSH, CDR2 LQKENI. The CDR3 consists of 14 residues. Between the trimmed V and J ends, which lost 2 bases and 0 bases, there was a span of 7 bases. The CDR3 spells CASSPNSANYGYTF. The CDR3 nucleotides are TGTGCCAGCTCACCAAACAGTGCTAACTATGGCTACACCTTC.

In DNA, the CDR3 is TGTGCCAGCAGTTACGGACAGGGTGTTCAGCCCCAGCATTTT. Translating it yields CASSYGQGVQPQHF. The rearrangement uses TRBV6-5 and TRBJ1-5; 8 nucleotides match TRBD1. Germline values: CDR1 MNHEY, CDR2 SVGAGI. After removal of 2 bases from V and 6 bases from J, the junction contained 3 bases not matched to a gene. This CDR3 contains 14 residues.

This chain uses TRBV6-1 with TRBJ1-5, with D perhaps TRBD1 (6 bases). The CDR3 length is 13 residues. Germline CDR1 is MNHNS and CDR2 is SASEGT. V lost 8 bases and J 0 bases, leaving 8 bases between the germline ends. The chain's CDR3 is CASRRGSNQPQHF. DNA for the CDR3: TGTGCCAGCCGCAGGGGTAGCAATCAGCCCCAGCATTTT.

In its sample, this clone was seen a few times. The chain combines TRBV4-1 with TRBJ2-3, with D uncertain. Trimming cost V 0 bases and J 0 bases, with 10 bases left between them. Germline assignment: CDR1 MGHRA and CDR2 YSYEKL. The CDR3 spans 16 residues. CDR3 sequence (DNA): TGCGCCAGCAGCCAAGAGCGAAGCGTAAGCACAGATACGCAGTATTTT. Translated, it gives CASSQERSVSTDTQYF.